The rows below give T cell receptor beta chains drawn from one sample of a study of T cell responses to AZD1222 COVID-19 vaccine. Method: immunoSEQ multiplex PCR; TCRdb's copy keeps in-frame clones and lacks some. The sample consists of around 180,000 clones, roughly 92% of them appearing once. The starting material was peripheral blood, obtained on day 0 of AZD1222 vaccination. These receptors were obtained from an adult in good health. CDR3s leave out the opening cysteine and the closing phenylalanine or tryptophan.

V gene: TRBV19; CDR3 protein: ASSRGQEQETQY
V gene: TRBV5-6; CDR3 protein: ASSRRSGGADTQY
V gene: TRBV6-1; CDR3 protein: ASSRGQGNEKLF
V gene: TRBV28; CDR3 protein: ASGRRGQYGYT
V gene: TRBV28; CDR3 protein: ASSLEVRTGHGYT
V gene: TRBV6-5; CDR3 protein: ASSRPGAYGYT
V gene: TRBV12-3/TRBV12-4; CDR3 protein: ASSHGGISEAF
V gene: TRBV4-2; CDR3 protein: ASSLAGGPYNEQF
V gene: TRBV30; CDR3 protein: AWNSQGRTEAF
V gene: TRBV24-1; CDR3 protein: ATSDSRDRGRGGDKAF